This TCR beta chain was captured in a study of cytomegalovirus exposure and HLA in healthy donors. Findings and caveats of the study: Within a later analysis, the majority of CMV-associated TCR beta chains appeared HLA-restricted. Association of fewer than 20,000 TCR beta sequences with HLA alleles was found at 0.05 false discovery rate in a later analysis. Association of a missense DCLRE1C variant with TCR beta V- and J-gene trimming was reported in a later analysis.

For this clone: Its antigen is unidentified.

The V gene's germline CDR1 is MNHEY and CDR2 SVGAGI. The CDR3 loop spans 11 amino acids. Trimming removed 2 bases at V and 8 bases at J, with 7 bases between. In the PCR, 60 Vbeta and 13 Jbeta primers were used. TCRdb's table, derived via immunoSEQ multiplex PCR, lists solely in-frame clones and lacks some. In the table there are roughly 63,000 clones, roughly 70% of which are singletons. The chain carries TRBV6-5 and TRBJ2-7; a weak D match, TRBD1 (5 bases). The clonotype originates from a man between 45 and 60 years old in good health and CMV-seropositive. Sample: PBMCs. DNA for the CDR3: TGTGCCAGCAGTTACCAGGGTCAGCAGTACTTC. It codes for CASSYQGQQYF.